The clone carrying this TCR beta chain has ten or more counts. Each single cDNA molecule received a unique molecular identifier. TCRdb redid the calling of the 5' RACE reads with MiXCR, one entry per CDR3 protein. This table has 75,000 to 100,000 distinct CDR3 sequences, 11% to 15% appearing once. The data stem from a study of early T cells in non-severe SARS-CoV-2 infection. CDR1 SGHTA and CDR2 FQGNSA come from the germline V gene. With V trimmed by 7 bases and J by 6 bases, 9 bases remained unmatched. The CDR3 runs to 15 residues. Material: whole blood. The sequence was collected from an adult who was a healthcare worker with PCR-confirmed SARS-CoV-2 infection or an uninfected control (not recorded which). The rearrangement links TRBV7-2 to TRBJ2-2; 9 nucleotides line up with TRBD2. CDR3 nucleotide sequence: TGTGCCAGCACCCCCTTGCGGGGGGGCGCCGGGGAGCTGTTTTTT. Protein product: CASTPLRGGAGELFF.